The clone carrying this T cell receptor beta chain came up a few times. What it binds is unknown. The data stem from a study of regulatory T cells in long-lasting Graves disease. Findings of the study overall: Reduced TCR diversity was observed in persistent Graves' patients versus newly diagnosed patients. Under persistent disease, TRBV28, TRBJ1-2 and TRBJ2-5 were used preferentially.

CDR3-region Arm-PCR and iRepertoire HTBI primers produced the TCR beta libraries. TCRdb re-called the multiplex PCR reads through MiXCR, storing one row per CDR3 protein. This sample has hundreds of thousands of distinct CDR3 sequences; roughly 16% occur once, and the top ten carry about 20%. Time point indicated: newly diagnosed GD, antithyroid drugs for less than 3 months. The TCR library was made from RNA extracted from PBMCs. From germline, CDR1 is SQVTM and CDR2 ANQGSEA. The CDR3 runs 14 residues. Trimming left V 1 base short and J 4 bases short, with 11 bases between. The chain carries TRBV29-1 and TRBJ2-1; D might be TRBD1 (5 bases). The clonotype originates from a female donor with Graves disease. Specimen: peripheral blood mononuclear cells (PBMCs), collected at new diagnosis, from a patient treated with antithyroid drugs. The CDR3 is CSVEGQGVYNEQFF. CDR3 bases: TGCAGCGTTGAAGGTCAGGGCGTATACAATGAGCAGTTCTTC.